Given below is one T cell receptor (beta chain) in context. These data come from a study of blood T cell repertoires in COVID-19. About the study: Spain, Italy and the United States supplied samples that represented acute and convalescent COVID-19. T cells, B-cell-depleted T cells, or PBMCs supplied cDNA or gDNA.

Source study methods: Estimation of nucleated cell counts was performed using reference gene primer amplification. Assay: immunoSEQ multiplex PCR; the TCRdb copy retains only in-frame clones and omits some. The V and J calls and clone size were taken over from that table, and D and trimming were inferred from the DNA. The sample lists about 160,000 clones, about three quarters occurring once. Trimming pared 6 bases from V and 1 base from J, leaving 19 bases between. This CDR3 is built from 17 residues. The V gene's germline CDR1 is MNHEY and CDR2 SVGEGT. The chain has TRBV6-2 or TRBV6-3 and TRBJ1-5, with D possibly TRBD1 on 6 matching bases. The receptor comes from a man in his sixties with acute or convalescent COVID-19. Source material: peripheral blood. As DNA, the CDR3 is TGTGCCAGCAGCGCCCGCGGGGGGCTGGGCAGCAATCAGCCCCAGCATTTT. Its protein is CASSARGGLGSNQPQHF.